This T cell receptor (beta chain) was found in a study of T-cell reconstitution after alpha-beta-depleted transplantation in children. Preparation of the TCRbeta library involved a method that used unique molecular identifiers. MiXCR, run by TCRdb on the PCR reads, gives a single entry per CDR3 protein. The top ten hold 10% to 11% of the sample, which has a few hundred thousand distinct CDR3 sequences, approximately 20% seen once. General study results and limits: Surviving recipient T cells and intrathymic progenitors accounted for some patients' high TCRbeta diversity at day 60. T-cell counts and diversity at one year post-transplant came mainly from newly produced T cells. It was reported that alpha-beta T cells came from several hundred expanded graft clones (about two months after transplant).

The V gene lost 2 bases and the J gene lost 1 base, with 10 bases spanning the gap. Germline loops: CDR1 MNHEY, CDR2 SVGAGI. CDR3 length: 15 residues. On this clonotype itself: Its antigen is undetermined.

The TCR sequence derives from a male patient aged 10 to 17 who had a stem cell transplant for acute lymphoblastic leukemia, so the T cells may come from the graft donor. Material: PBMCs, mostly from graft donor cells, obtained 180 days after TCRalphabeta/CD19-depleted stem cell transplant. The rearrangement joins TRBV6-5 to TRBJ2-3; D may correspond to TRBD1 or TRBD2 (5 bases each). The CDR3, as DNA: TGTGCCAGCAGTTACAGGGACGGGGGCACAGATACGCAGTATTTT. Protein sequence: CASSYRDGGTDTQYF.